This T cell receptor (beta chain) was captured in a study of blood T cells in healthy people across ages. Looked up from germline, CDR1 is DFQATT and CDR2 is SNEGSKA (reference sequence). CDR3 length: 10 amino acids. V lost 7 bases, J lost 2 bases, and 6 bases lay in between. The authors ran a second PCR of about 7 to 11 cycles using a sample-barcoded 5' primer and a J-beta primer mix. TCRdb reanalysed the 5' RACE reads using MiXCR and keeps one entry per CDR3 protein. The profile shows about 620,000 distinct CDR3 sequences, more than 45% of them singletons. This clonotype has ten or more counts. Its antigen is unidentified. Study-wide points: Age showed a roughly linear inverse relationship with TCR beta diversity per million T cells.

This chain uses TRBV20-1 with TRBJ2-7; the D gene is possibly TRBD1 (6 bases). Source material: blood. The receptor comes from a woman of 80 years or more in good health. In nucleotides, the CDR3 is TGCAGTGGACAGGCCTACGAGCAGTACTTC. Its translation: CSGQAYEQYF.